This entry features one TCR beta chain sequence. Its antigen is undetermined. Losses at the gene ends were 0 bases for V and 6 bases for J; bases not matched to a gene: 8. Germline assignment: CDR1 SGHNT and CDR2 YYREEE (reference sequence). This CDR3 spans 15 amino acids. The source of the sample is a study of radiotherapy plus CTLA-4 blockade in lung cancer. Clones were read by immunoSEQ multiplex PCR, and TCRdb kept only the in-frame ones, dropping some. Of 35,000 to 40,000 clones listed, 55% to 80% are singletons. Chemo-refractory metastatic non-small-cell lung cancer patients underwent focal radiation alongside CTLA-4 blockade with ipilimumab. Study-wide findings and caveats: The authors reported that early blood T cell clone dynamics, with interferon-beta, best predicted response. Once radiotherapy plus ipilimumab had been given, TCR clones derived from tumor expanded in blood.

This chain joins TRBV5-4 and TRBJ1-1; 7 bases map to TRBD1. This sequence was found in a human donor with non-small cell lung cancer who had stable disease on radiotherapy plus ipilimumab. The sample in question was peripheral blood, obtained from a patient treated with radiotherapy plus ipilimumab. Here the CDR3 reads CASSLESGGNAEAFF. CDR3 sequence (DNA): TGTGCCAGCAGCTTGGAGTCAGGGGGGAATGCTGAAGCTTTCTTT. Variable domain in full (rest from reference TRBV5-4 and TRBJ1-1): ETGVTQSPTHLIKTRGQQVTLRCSSQSGHNTVSWYQQALGQGPQFIFQYYREEENGRGNFPPRFSGLQFPNYSSELNVNALELDDSALYLCASSLESGGNAEAFFGQGTRLTVV.